This T cell receptor beta chain was documented in a study of T-cell memory formation after mild COVID-19. Via MiXCR, TCRdb re-called the 5' RACE reads, giving one row per CDR3 protein. This table has 550,000 to 700,000 distinct CDR3 sequences, around a sixth appearing once. V lost 1 base and J lost 7, with 11 bases in between. This CDR3 has 14 residues. CDR1 and CDR2 (germline): MGHRA, YSYEKL. Sequencing was carried out using PBMCs or a T cell subset sorted from them (not recorded which). The chain couples TRBV4-1 to TRBJ2-1, with D hard to call. The TCR was taken from an adult woman who had mild COVID-19 (a few samples of this study predate the infection). Cell type and time point are not known. As DNA, the CDR3 is TGCGCCAGCAGCCAAGTAGAAAGTAGGAATGAGCAGTTCTTC. This sequence encodes CASSQVESRNEQFF.